The 32 T cell receptor beta chains in this list originate from one sample, sequenced in a study of tumor and adjacent non-tumor tissue in lung cancer. RNA was extracted from bulk tissue without any cell sorting. Distant lung tissue was collected more than 3 cm away from the tumor edge. The library came from three nested PCR rounds adapted from ARM-PCR protocols. TCRdb called the multiplex PCR reads again in MiXCR, with one record for every CDR3 protein. The table shows 98,000 or so distinct CDR3 sequences, with about 80% occurring only once. Material for sequencing was distant non-tumor lung tissue. These receptors all come from a man between 60 and 70 years old with small cell lung cancer.

The chain uses TRBV5-1 and TRBJ2-1; D is unresolved. The CDR3 sequence is 15 residues long. CDR1 is SGHRS and CDR2 is YFSETQ in the germline V gene. V lost 0 bases and J lost 10, with 17 bases in between. The CDR3 loop is CASSLAAGDLKEQFF. Written as DNA, the CDR3 is TGCGCCAGCAGCTTGGCAGCTGGAGACCTCAAAGAGCAGTTCTTC.

Regarding this clonotype: A much larger clone differs by one base, so this may be a read error. The rearrangement joins TRBV4-1 to TRBJ1-1, with no clear D. The CDR3 contains 14 residues. Germline V lookup: CDR1 MGHRA, CDR2 YSYEKL. V shed 2 bases and J shed 4 bases, with 11 bases lying between them. CDR3 amino acids: CASSQPIISTEAFF. In DNA form, the CDR3 reads TGCGCCAGCAGCCAACCTATAATAAGCACTGAAGCTTTCTTT.

Points on this clonotype: A much larger clone lies a single base off, so this may be a read error. The chain links TRBV20-1 to TRBJ1-6, with 10 nucleotides matching TRBD1. In germline, CDR1 is DFQATT, CDR2 SNEGSKA (reference sequence). This CDR3 spans 14 amino acids. CDR3 in DNA: TGCAGTACTAGACAGGGGGCCAATAATTCACCCCTCCACTTT. Residues: CSTRQGANNSPLHF.

Remarks on this clonotype: This sequence may be a read error, since a much larger clone differs from it by one base. The chain joins TRBV20-1 to TRBJ2-1; 7 bases fit TRBD2. This CDR3 region has 13 residues. Looked up from germline, CDR1 is DFQATT and CDR2 is SNEGSKA (reference sequence). The CDR3 nucleotides are TGCAGTGCTAAGGCTAGCGGTTACAATGTGCAGTTCTTC. Amino acid sequence: CSAKASGYNVQFF.

A note on this clonotype: Its ends do not fully match the called genes, so a read error is possible. CDR3 coding DNA: TGCAGTGCTCGTACTATCGGGTGGGGAGGGACCCAGTATTTC. This sequence encodes CSARTIGWGGTQYF. The chain employs TRBV20-1 and TRBJ2-5, with TRBD2 matching 7 bases. The CDR3 runs 14 residues. Germline V lookup: CDR1 DFQATT, CDR2 SNEGSKA (reference sequence).

Of note for this clonotype: One end of the junction is discordant with germline, which a read error may explain. CDR3 loop: CAISQDLRANTGEPFF. The CDR3 DNA sequence: TGTGCCATCAGCCAAGATCTGAGGGCCAATACCGGGGAGCCGTTCTTT. The chain has TRBV4-2 and TRBJ2-2; D may be TRBD2 (5 bases). CDR3 length: 16 residues. Per the germline V gene, CDR1 is LGHNA and CDR2 is YNFKEQ.

The table lists this clonotype with a count of one. This is likely a read error, given that the CDR3 carries no conserved phenylalanine or tryptophan at its end. Because the CDR3's place on the DNA is in doubt, the DNA is left out and the CDR3 is given as listed by TCRdb. The J gene is TRBJ2-2, the V gene TRBV11-3. 15 amino acids form the CDR3, both terminal residues included. CDR1 is SGHNT, CDR2 YENEEA, per germline. CDR3 sequence: CASSLQASNAGELFS.

The gene calls are TRBV6-1 and TRBJ1-1, with D uncertain. The V gene lost 2 bases and the J gene lost 2 bases, with 9 bases spanning the gap. Germline V gives CDR1 MNHNS, CDR2 SASEGT. This CDR3 has 14 amino acids. The CDR3 nucleotides read TGTGCCAGCAGTGAACCCGTGGGAAACACTGAAGCTTTCTTT. It codes for CASSEPVGNTEAFF.

This clonotype showed up many times. V is TRBV7-9 and J is TRBJ2-7; TRBD2 matches 12 bases. There are 15 residues in the CDR3. From germline, CDR1 is SEHNR and CDR2 FQNEAQ (reference sequence). Unmatched junction bases numbered 4, after V lost 5 bases and J lost 2 bases. This CDR3 is CASSNRTSGTYEQYF. In DNA form, the CDR3 reads TGTGCCAGCAGCAACCGGACTAGCGGGACCTACGAGCAGTACTTC.

A remark on this clonotype: Because the CDR3 is missing its conserved closing phenylalanine or tryptophan, this is likely a read error. This sequence joins TRBV29-1 and TRBJ2-6; D unclear. V gave up 6 bases and J gave up 0 bases, with 9 bases separating them. The CDR3 runs 14 residues. From germline, CDR1 is SQVTM and CDR2 ANQGSEA. The CDR3 reads CSVGEYSGANVLTL. In DNA form, the CDR3 reads TGCAGCGTCGGCGAATACTCTGGGGCCAACGTCCTGACTTTA.

As DNA, the CDR3 is TGTGCCAGCAGGGACATGGTAGGGTACACTGAAGCTTTCTTT. It translates to CASRDMVGYTEAFF. This chain connects TRBV6-6 to TRBJ1-1; a weak D match, TRBD1 (5 bases). This CDR3 has 14 amino acids. V lost 6 bases and J 3 bases, leaving 14 bases between the germline ends. Germline CDR1 is MNHNY and CDR2 is SVGAGI (reference sequence).

The chain recombines TRBV11-3 with TRBJ1-1, with D perhaps matching TRBD1 (5 bases). The V gene's germline CDR1 is SGHNT and CDR2 YENEEA. The length of the CDR3 is 14 residues. The CDR3 here is CARSLRGMNTEAFF. The CDR3 DNA reads TGTGCAAGGAGCCTGCGGGGGATGAACACTGAAGCTTTCTTT.

This chain links TRBV29-1 with TRBJ2-3, with 7 bases lining up with TRBD1. Unmatched junction bases numbered 10, after V lost 5 bases and J lost 5 bases. This CDR3 is built from 14 residues. Germline V CDR1 and CDR2: SQVTM, ANQGSEA. The CDR3, as DNA: TGCAGCGTTATTGAGGGGGCAGATGGAGATACGCAGTATTTT. It encodes CSVIEGADGDTQYF.

This clonotype showed up many times. The genes are TRBV5-4 and TRBJ2-2, with D maybe TRBD2 (6 bases). The CDR3 runs 14 residues. Trimming removed 4 bases at V and 8 bases at J, with 15 bases between. The germline gives CDR1 SGHNT, CDR2 YYREEE (reference sequence). This CDR3 is CASSPDYSSGELFF. CDR3 DNA: TGTGCCAGCAGCCCGGACTACAGTTCGGGGGAGCTGTTTTTT.

Notes on this clonotype: At one end the junction does not follow the germline gene, possibly because of a read error. The CDR3 here is CASSRAWAFNLPLYF. CDR3 bases: TGTGCCAGCAGCAGGGCCTGGGCCTTCAATTTACCCCTCTACTTT. This chain uses TRBV11-2 with TRBJ1-6; D is uncertain. This CDR3 region has 15 residues. Per the germline V gene, CDR1 is SGHAT and CDR2 is FQNNGV.

In regard to this clonotype: Because it lacks the conserved phenylalanine or tryptophan at the end, this CDR3 is likely a read error. The chain uses TRBV5-6 and TRBJ1-1; 7 bases fit TRBD1. The CDR3 loop spans 16 amino acids. Germline CDR1 is SGHDT and CDR2 is YYEEEE. V was clipped by 0 bases and J by 10 bases; unmatched bases: 15. For the CDR3, the DNA is TGTGCCAGCAGCTTGGCCTCCGGGACAGCGAACACTCGAGCTTTCTCT. Translated, it gives CASSLASGTANTRAFS.

This sequence joins TRBV6-1 and TRBJ2-7; D is perhaps TRBD1 (5 bases). CDR1 is MNHNS and CDR2 is SASEGT in the germline V gene. The CDR3 runs 13 residues. With 11 bases removed from V and 7 bases from J, the gap between germline ends came to 21 bases. CDR3 DNA sequence: TGTGCCTGCAATGAAGCGCAGGGTCGGGAGCAGTACGTC. This codes for CACNEAQGREQYV.

The CDR3 sequence is CASKRTAEQYF. The CDR3 nucleotides are TGTGCCAGCAAGAGGACAGCCGAGCAGTACTTC. The chain carries TRBV2 and TRBJ2-7; possible D gene TRBD1, 6 bases. CDR3 length: 11 residues. V was shortened by 7 bases and J by 6 bases, with 10 bases between the two germline ends. Germline CDR1 SNHLY, CDR2 FYNNEI. The full variable domain, its missing parts supplied by reference TRBV2 and TRBJ2-7, is EPEVTQTPSHQVTQMGQEVILRCVPISNHLYFYWYRQILGQKVEFLVSFYNNEISEKSEIFDDQFSVERPDGSNFTLKIRSTKLEDSAMYFCASKRTAEQYFGPGTRLTVT.

The sample holds one count of this clonotype. As the CDR3 is not closed by the conserved phenylalanine or tryptophan, this likely results from a read error. The gene calls are TRBV6-5 and TRBJ1-2; D gene unclear. Germline V lookup: CDR1 MNHEY, CDR2 SVGAGI. V lost 2 bases and J 7 bases, leaving 8 bases between the germline ends. The CDR3 contains 12 residues. This CDR3 reads CASSYLGCGYTL. In DNA form, the CDR3 reads TGTGCCAGCAGTTACCTGGGCTGTGGCTACACCTTA.

The rearrangement links TRBV7-3 to TRBJ2-1, with 8 bases matching TRBD2. The CDR3 spans 17 residues. J lost 1 base, V lost 5 bases, and 10 bases had no gene match. The germline V gene encodes CDR1 SGHTA and CDR2 FQGTGA. In nucleotides, the CDR3 is TGTGCCAGCAGCGTAGGATTAGCGGGGCTGTCCTACAATGAGCAGTTCTTC. Protein product: CASSVGLAGLSYNEQFF.

The gene calls are TRBV6-5 and TRBJ1-2; 12 bases agree with TRBD1. CDR3 length: 17 residues. Germline assignment: CDR1 MNHEY and CDR2 SVGAGI. The junction had 11 bases not matched to a gene; V was cut back by 5 bases and J by 4 bases. Here the CDR3 DNA reads TGTGCCAGCAGTGGGGGACAGGGGGCGTCCGATTTCTATGGCTACACCTTC. Its protein is CASSGGQGASDFYGYTF.

Remarks on this clonotype: Sequence at one end of the junction differs from germline and may be a read error. The chain recombines TRBV6-1 with TRBJ2-7; 12 bases match TRBD2. Per the germline V gene, CDR1 is MNHNS and CDR2 is SASEGT. There are 15 residues in the CDR3. CDR3 sequence: CVSSEGGLAGDEQYF. CDR3 DNA: TGTGTCAGCAGTGAAGGGGGACTAGCGGGTGACGAACAGTACTTC.

As concerns this clonotype: The junction shows a germline mismatch at one end, possibly a read error. The chain joins TRBV5-6 to TRBJ1-1; 7 nucleotides match TRBD1. Germline CDR1 is SGHDT and CDR2 is YYEEEE. This CDR3 spans 16 amino acids. CDR3 amino acids: CASSSASGTANTEAFF. In DNA, the CDR3 is TGTGCTAGCAGCTCGGCATCCGGGACAGCGAACACTGAAGCTTTCTTT.

For this clonotype: Given the absence of the conserved phenylalanine or tryptophan at the CDR3 end, a read error is likely. The rearrangement links TRBV5-1 to TRBJ2-1; possible D gene TRBD2, 5 bases. Per the germline V gene, CDR1 is SGHRS and CDR2 is YFSETQ. This CDR3 spans 14 amino acids. The CDR3: CARSLSGTADEQFI. The CDR3 coding sequence is TGCGCCAGGAGCTTGAGCGGTACCGCCGATGAGCAGTTCATC.

Points on this clonotype: This may be a read error: a much more frequent sequence differs by one nucleotide. Likely a read error: the CDR3 ends without its conserved phenylalanine or tryptophan. This rearrangement joins TRBV5-1 to TRBJ2-7, with D unresolved. V was clipped by 1 base and J by 2 bases, with 13 bases between them. Germline lookup yields CDR1 SGHRS and CDR2 YFSETQ. The CDR3 sequence is 15 residues long. CDR3 DNA sequence: TGCGCCAGCAGCTTGTCGGTAGGCCAGACCTACGAGCAGTACATC. This encodes CASSLSVGQTYEQYI.

A note on this clonotype: A read error may produce the germline difference seen at one junction end. The J gene is TRBJ2-7, the V gene TRBV29-1; D unresolved. The CDR3 runs to 11 residues. The germline V gene has CDR1 SQVTM and CDR2 ANQGSEA. The CDR3 bases are TGCAGCGTTGATTCGGGTTACGAGCACTACTTC. This translates into CSVDSGYEHYF.

This rearrangement joins TRBV6-5 to TRBJ2-7; unclear D gene. CDR3 length: 14 residues. V gave up 0 bases and J gave up 9 bases, with 15 bases separating them. Germline values: CDR1 MNHEY, CDR2 SVGAGI. The DNA for the CDR3 is TGTGCCAGCAGTTACTCCTGCTCCTCCGCCGGGCAGTACTTC. Translated, it gives CASSYSCSSAGQYF.

The genes are TRBV5-5 and TRBJ2-1; 9 positions agree with TRBD2. The CDR3 extends over 20 amino acids. V lost 7 bases and J lost 7; bases outside the gene matches: 27. The germline V gene encodes CDR1 SGHKS and CDR2 YYEKEE (reference sequence). The CDR3, as DNA: TGTGCCAGCGAGCCTGTGACTAGCGGAACCCTTTTGTCCCGGGAGAATGAGCAGTTCTTC. Its translation: CASEPVTSGTLLSRENEQFF.

This clonotype has only one observation. The junction shows a germline mismatch at one end, possibly a read error. The rearrangement joins TRBV5-6 to TRBJ2-3; perhaps D is TRBD1 or TRBD2 (5 bases each). Germline values: CDR1 SGHDT, CDR2 YYEEEE. The CDR3 loop spans 15 amino acids. The CDR3 reads CASSLGPRNTDMQYF. CDR3 nucleotides: TGTGCCAGCAGCCTGGGACCGAGGAACACAGATATGCAGTATTTT. Complete variable domain (other parts from reference TRBV5-6 and TRBJ2-3): DAGVTQSPTHLIKTRGQQVTLRCSPKSGHDTVSWYQQALGQGPQFIFQYYEEEERQRGNFPDRFSGHQFPNYSSELNVNALLLGDSALYLCASSLGPRNTDMQYFGPGTRLTVL.

Concerning this clonotype itself: A much larger clone lies one base from this, so it may be a read error. The chain has TRBV28 and TRBJ2-3; a possible D gene is TRBD2 (6 bases). CDR3 length: 14 amino acids. Germline V gene data show CDR1 as MDHEN and CDR2 as SYDVKM. CDR3 region: CASLGPQSGDTQFF. The CDR3 bases are TGTGCCAGCCTGGGACCCCAATCGGGAGATACGCAGTTTTTT.

Comment on this clonotype: A junction boundary mismatches the germline segment, possibly from a read error. The chain has TRBV24-1 and TRBJ2-1; D unclear. Germline CDR1 reads KGHDR; CDR2 reads SFDVKD. The CDR3 is 13 amino acids. The CDR3 protein is CATSGEVNDEQFF. DNA of the CDR3: TGTGCCACTAGTGGAGAGGTAAATGATGAGCAGTTCTTC.

V usage is TRBV4-1 and J usage is TRBJ1-5; D not certain. Trimming took 3 bases from V and 13 from J, leaving 10 bases between them. The germline V gene encodes CDR1 MGHRA and CDR2 YSYEKL. This CDR3 has 11 residues. The CDR3 loop is CASSQGMSQHF. The CDR3 bases are TGCGCCAGCAGCCAGGGGATGTCTCAGCATTTT.